This TCR beta chain was identified during a study of shared clonotypes between healthy human individuals (dated by TCRdb to about 2020). In the study overall: Two women and three men aged 18 to 49 years were included in the cohort. Different laboratories and diverse techniques were used to prepare libraries and sequence TCR repertoires, to increase sequencing depth and limit assay-specific biases. To estimate repertoire size and how much clonotype sharing occurs between individuals, the study deeply sequenced the blood TCR repertoires of five healthy adults. For each donor, three plates each were used for CD4 naive and CD4 memory, two plates were used for CD8 naive, and one plate was used for CD8 memory. Between about 0.8 and 9 billion PBMCs per donor were obtained by leukapheresis.

Results and caveats for the whole study, not just this receptor: Naive subsets generally had larger estimated clonotype richness than memory subsets. Rarefaction of sorted-subset datasets indicated incomplete sequencing despite the large sequencing depth. Only blood was sampled, and tissue TCR repertoires likely differ from those in blood. Sharing across a handful of donors was observed for approximately 4.6% of naive CD4, under 4% of naive CD8, 2% to 2.5% of memory CD4, and over 0.3% of memory CD8 clonotypes. Because the study included a small number of donors, the genetic and exposure-history diversity represented was limited. Pairwise subsampling indicated that sequencing depth was expected to affect the degree of clonotype sharing among donors. Compared with non-shared clonotypes, the clonotypes found in all four sorted-subset donors had higher generation probabilities.

Using the deep immunoSEQ assay, multiplex PCR amplified TCR CDR3 regions from genomic DNA. Extracted genomic DNA from each cell subset was distributed evenly across all wells of several immunoSEQ 96-well plates, and each plate was treated as a replicate. For sorted subsets, roughly 200 ng of genomic DNA, equivalent to 30,000 or so T cell genomes, went into each replicate PCR. Purified libraries were quantified with a Qubit 3.0 fluorometer, sized on a Bioanalyzer 2100, and re-quantified with the KAPA Library Quantification kit. A separate single-read 150-cycle Illumina NextSeq 550 flow cell was used to sequence each immunoSEQ 96-well plate. Per the authors' processing: Because the immunoSEQ output included only junctional sequences and no quality scores, the filtering could not be the same as the filtering used for full-length reads. Sequences were annotated with PyIR, a Python wrapper for IgBLAST v1.9, using IMGT germline references to assign V/J genes and CDR3. Reads were filtered out if the reads had weak V/J assignments (E-value above 1e-6), no CDR3, stop codons, out-of-frame junctions, or ambiguous translated residues. A V3J clonotype was defined by an identical inferred V gene, J gene, and CDR3 amino acid sequence. Percentage overlap between repertoires was computed as shared unique clonotypes divided by the size of the smaller repertoire. Three approaches were used to assess repertoire richness: RTK rarefaction, the Chao1 estimator, and Recon v2.1 estimates of unobserved clonotypes. Generation probabilities were computed with OLGA for all TCRbeta clonotypes obtained by the gDNA method from a handful of donors. The clones in this table, taken by TCRdb from immuneACCESS, are in-frame only. Not every clone is retained; where verified, under half of the shortfall comes from an unresolved V gene, and the cause of the rest is unknown. The DNA gave D and trimming, while V, J and clone size come from that table. Counted in this sample were some 2,000,000 clones; around 95% of them appeared once. Approximately 0.13% of the sample is in the top ten clones.

CDR1 and CDR2 were assigned from the germline V gene as MNHEY and SVGAGI. Including cysteine and phenylalanine, the CDR3 has 15 amino acids. The only DNA kept is the CDR3, 45 bases in frame from the first base. At the junction V is shortened by 4 bases and J by 0 bases; bases outside the gene matches: 1. Only one count was recorded for this clone. What this receptor recognizes is not known. No much larger clonotype is one base removed from it; base qualities were not supplied. The donors were healthy, HIV-negative adults who had no recently reported acute infections or vaccinations. Every donor was a Caucasian adult residing in Nashville, Tennessee, USA. CD4+ T cells were enriched through magnetic negative selection, after which naive cells were positively selected on CD45RA and the remaining negative fraction served as the memory subset. Blood was collected by leukapheresis, and PBMCs were isolated by Ficoll-Histopaque density gradient centrifugation and then cryopreserved in liquid nitrogen vapor phase. Purity and quantity of every magnetically sorted T cell population were checked by analytical flow cytometry. Genomic DNA was isolated from every sorted fraction and measured by UV absorbance on a Nanodrop 2000c.

The source material was naive CD4+ T cells sorted from blood. What this sample's cell subset or site label stands for: CD45RA+ positively selected. This TCR was recovered from a man aged 18 to 30 in good health. Recombination joined TRBV6-5 with TRBJ2-1, with TRBD2 matching 9 junction bases. The DNA sequence is as follows: TGTGCCAGCAGTTTGCGGGGGGGCTCCTACAATGAGCAGTTCTTC. The encoded protein is CASSLRGGSYNEQFF.